This T cell receptor (beta chain) was sequenced in a study of immune evolution from preneoplasia to lung adenocarcinoma. Only in-frame clones appear in the TCRdb table, and some are missing; sequencing was by immunoSEQ multiplex PCR. The sample holds under 8,500 clones, 79% seen once. CDR3 length equals 17 residues. The sequenced material came from FFPE minimally invasive lung adenocarcinoma tissue. The chain joins TRBV21-1 to TRBJ2-3; the DNA was not compared with TRBD2, the D call given in the table. TRBV21-1 is noted as a pseudogene. This clonotype originated in a person aged 50 or older with lung adenocarcinoma. The CDR3: CASSKGKGTSGTDTQYF. The CDR3 DNA follows: TGTGCCAGCAGCAAAGGGAAAGGGACTAGCGGCACAGATACGCAGTATTTT.